The clone carrying this T cell receptor (beta chain) was counted a single time. The data stem from a study of blood T cell repertoires in COVID-19. CDR1 KGHSH and CDR2 LQKENI come from the germline V gene. CDR3 length: 13 amino acids. Between the trimmed V and J ends, which lost 2 bases and 3 bases, there was a span of 7 bases. TCRdb's table, derived via immunoSEQ multiplex PCR, lists solely in-frame clones and lacks some. This sample yields 140,000 to 150,000 clones, of which roughly 80% are seen a single time; roughly 2.9% belongs to the top ten. The receptor was derived from a woman in her thirties or forties with active or convalescent COVID-19. The chain links TRBV18 to TRBJ2-5; D remains ambiguous. The sequenced sample was peripheral blood. The CDR3, as DNA: TGTGCCAGCTCACCAGGCGGAAAAGAGACCCAGTACTTC. Translated, it gives CASSPGGKETQYF.